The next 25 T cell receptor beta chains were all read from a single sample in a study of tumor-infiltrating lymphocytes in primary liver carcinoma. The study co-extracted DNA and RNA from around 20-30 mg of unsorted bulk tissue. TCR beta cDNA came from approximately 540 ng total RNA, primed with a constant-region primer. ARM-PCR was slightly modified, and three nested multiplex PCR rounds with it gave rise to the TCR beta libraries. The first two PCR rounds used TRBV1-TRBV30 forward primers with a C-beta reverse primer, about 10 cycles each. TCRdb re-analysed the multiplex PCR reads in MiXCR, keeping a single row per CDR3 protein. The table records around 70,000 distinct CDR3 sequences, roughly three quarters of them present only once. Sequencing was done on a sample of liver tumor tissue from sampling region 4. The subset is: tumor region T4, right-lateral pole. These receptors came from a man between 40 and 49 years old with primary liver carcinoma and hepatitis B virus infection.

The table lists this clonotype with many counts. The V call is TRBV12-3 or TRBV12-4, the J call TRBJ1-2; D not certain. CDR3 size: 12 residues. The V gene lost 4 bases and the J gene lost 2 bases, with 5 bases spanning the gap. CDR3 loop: CASSSENYGYTF. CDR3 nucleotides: TGTGCCAGCAGTTCGGAGAACTATGGCTACACCTTC.

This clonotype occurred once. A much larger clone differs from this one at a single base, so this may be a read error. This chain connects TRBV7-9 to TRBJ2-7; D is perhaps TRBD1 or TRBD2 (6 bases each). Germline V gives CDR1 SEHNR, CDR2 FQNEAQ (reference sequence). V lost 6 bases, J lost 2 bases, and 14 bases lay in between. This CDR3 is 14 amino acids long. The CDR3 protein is CASRHVGGAYEQYF. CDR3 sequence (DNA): TGTGCCAGCAGACATGTGGGGGGCGCCTACGAGCAGTACTTC.

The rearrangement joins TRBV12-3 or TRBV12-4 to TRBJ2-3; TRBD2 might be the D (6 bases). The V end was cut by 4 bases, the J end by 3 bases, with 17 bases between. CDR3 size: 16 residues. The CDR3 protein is CASSSGLTRGTDTQYF. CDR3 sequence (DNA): TGTGCCAGCAGTTCCGGACTAACGCGTGGTACAGATACGCAGTATTTT.

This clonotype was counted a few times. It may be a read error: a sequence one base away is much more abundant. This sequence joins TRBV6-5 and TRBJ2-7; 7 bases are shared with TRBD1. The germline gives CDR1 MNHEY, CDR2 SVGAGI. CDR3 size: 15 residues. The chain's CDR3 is CACSYSRDSPYEQYF. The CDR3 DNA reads TGTGCCTGCAGTTACTCTAGGGACAGCCCCTACGAGCAGTACTTC.

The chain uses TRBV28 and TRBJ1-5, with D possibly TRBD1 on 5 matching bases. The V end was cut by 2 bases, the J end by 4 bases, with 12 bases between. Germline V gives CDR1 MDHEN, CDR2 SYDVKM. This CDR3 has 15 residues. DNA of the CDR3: TGTGCCAGCAGTTTACGACAGAATAGGAATCAGCCCCAGCATTTT. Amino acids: CASSLRQNRNQPQHF.

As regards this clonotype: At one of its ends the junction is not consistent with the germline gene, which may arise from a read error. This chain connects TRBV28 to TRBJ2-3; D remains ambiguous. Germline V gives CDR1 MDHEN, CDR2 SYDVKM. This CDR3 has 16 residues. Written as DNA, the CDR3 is TGTGCCAGCAGTTTATCGGCTGGCTCGATCACAAATACGCAGTATTTT. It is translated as CASSLSAGSITNTQYF.

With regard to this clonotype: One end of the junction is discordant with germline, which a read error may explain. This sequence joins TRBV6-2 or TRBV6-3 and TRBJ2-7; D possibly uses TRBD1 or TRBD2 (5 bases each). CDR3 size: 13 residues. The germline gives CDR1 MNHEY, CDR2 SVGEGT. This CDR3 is CTSSSAGAYERYF. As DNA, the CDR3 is TGTACCAGCAGTTCGGCCGGGGCGTACGAGCGGTACTTC.

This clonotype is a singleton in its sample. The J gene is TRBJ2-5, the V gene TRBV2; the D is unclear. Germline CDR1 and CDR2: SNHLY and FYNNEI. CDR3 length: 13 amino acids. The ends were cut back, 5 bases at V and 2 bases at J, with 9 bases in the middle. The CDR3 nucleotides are TGTGCCAGCAGTAGGATAGGACAAGAGACCCAGTACTTC. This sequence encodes CASSRIGQETQYF.

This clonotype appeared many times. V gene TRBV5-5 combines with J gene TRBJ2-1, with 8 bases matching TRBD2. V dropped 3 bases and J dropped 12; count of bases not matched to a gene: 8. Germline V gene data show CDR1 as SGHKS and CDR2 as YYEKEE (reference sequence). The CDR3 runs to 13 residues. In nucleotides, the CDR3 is TGTGCCAGCAGCTCGCTAGCGGGTGAGGGGCAGTTCTTC. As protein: CASSSLAGEGQFF. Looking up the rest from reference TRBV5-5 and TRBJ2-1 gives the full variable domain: DAGVTQSPTHLIKTRGQQVTLRCSPISGHKSVSWYQQVLGQGPQFIFQYYEKEERGRGNFPDRFSARQFPNYSSELNVNALLLGDSALYLCASSSLAGEGQFFGPGTRLTVL.

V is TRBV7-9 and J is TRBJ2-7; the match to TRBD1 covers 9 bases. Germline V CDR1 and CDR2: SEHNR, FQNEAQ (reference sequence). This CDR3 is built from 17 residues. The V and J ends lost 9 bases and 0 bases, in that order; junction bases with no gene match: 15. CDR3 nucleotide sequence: TGTGCCAGTAACGGGGGGACAGGGTACCGACACTCCTACGAGCAGTACTTC. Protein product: CASNGGTGYRHSYEQYF.

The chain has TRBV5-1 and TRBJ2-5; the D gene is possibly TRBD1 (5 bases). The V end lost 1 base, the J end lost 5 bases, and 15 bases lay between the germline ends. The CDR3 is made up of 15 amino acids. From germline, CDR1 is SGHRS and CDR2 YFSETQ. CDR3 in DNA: TGCGCCAGCAGCTTGAGGGGCGAACCCCATGAGACCCAGTACTTC. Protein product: CASSLRGEPHETQYF.

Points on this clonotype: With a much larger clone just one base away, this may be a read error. The CDR3 DNA follows: TGTGCCTGCAGTCCTCCGGGACAGAGCAATCAGCCCCAGCATTTT. This encodes CACSPPGQSNQPQHF. V usage is TRBV28 and J usage is TRBJ1-5, with 7 bases fitting TRBD1. The CDR3 contains 15 residues. CDR1 MDHEN and CDR2 SYDVKM come from the germline V gene.

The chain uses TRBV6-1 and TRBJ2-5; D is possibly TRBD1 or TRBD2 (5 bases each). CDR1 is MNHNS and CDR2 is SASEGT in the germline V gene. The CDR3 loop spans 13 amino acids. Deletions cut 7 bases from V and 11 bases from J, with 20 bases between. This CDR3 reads CASTREIQDTQYF. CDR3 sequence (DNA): TGTGCCAGCACCAGGGAGATCCAAGATACTCAGTACTTC.

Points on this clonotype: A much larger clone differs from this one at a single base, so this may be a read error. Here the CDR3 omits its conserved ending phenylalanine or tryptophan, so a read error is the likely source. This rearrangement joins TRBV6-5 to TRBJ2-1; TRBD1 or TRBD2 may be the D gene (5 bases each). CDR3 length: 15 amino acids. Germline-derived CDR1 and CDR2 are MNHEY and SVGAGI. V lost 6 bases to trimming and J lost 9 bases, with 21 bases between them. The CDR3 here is CASRAAGTGPAEQFL. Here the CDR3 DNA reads TGTGCCAGCAGAGCCGCCGGGACGGGGCCGGCTGAGCAGTTCTTA.

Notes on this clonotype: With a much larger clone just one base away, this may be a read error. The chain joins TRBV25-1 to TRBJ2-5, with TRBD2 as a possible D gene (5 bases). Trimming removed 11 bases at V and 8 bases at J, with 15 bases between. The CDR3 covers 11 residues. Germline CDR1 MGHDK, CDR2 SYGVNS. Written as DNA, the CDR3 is TGTGCCTGCCAAGGACTGGAAACCCAGTACTTC. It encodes CACQGLETQYF.

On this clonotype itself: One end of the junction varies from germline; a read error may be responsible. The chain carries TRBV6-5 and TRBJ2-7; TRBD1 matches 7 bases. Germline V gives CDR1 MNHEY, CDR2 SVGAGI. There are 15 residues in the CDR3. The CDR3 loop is CTSRTGTAYSYEQYF. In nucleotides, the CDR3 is TGTACCAGCCGGACCGGGACAGCATATTCCTACGAGCAGTACTTC.

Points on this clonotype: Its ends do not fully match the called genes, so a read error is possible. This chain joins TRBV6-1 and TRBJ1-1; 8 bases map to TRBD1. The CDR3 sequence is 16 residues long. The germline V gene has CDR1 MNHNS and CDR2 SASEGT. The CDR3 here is CVSSELGGTGNTEAFF. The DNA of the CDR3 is TGTGTCAGCAGTGAATTGGGAGGGACAGGCAACACTGAGGCTTTCTTT.

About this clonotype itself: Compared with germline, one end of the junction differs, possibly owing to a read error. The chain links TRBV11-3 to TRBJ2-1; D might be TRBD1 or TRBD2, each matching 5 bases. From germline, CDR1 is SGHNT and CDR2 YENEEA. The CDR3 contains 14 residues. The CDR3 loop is CVSGLVGQGNEQFF. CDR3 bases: TGTGTCAGCGGTTTAGTTGGGCAGGGCAATGAGCAGTTCTTC.

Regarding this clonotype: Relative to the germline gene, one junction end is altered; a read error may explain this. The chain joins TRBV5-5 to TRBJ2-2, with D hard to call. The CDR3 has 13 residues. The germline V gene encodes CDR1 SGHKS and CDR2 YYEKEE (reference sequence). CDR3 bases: TGTGCCACCAGCCTCGTCCCGGGCGGGGAGCTGTTTTTT. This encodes CATSLVPGGELFF.

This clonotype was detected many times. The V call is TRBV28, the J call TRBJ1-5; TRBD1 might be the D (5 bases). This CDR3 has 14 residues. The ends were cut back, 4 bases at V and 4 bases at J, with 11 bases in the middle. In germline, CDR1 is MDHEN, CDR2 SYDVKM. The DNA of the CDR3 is TGTGCCAGCAGTTCGCCATCAGGGAATCAGCCCCAGCATTTT. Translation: CASSSPSGNQPQHF.

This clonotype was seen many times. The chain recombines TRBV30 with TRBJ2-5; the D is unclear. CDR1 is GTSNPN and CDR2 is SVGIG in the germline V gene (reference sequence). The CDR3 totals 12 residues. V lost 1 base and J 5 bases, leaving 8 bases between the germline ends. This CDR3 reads CAWSEVGETQYF. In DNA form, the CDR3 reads TGTGCCTGGAGTGAAGTGGGGGAGACCCAGTACTTC.

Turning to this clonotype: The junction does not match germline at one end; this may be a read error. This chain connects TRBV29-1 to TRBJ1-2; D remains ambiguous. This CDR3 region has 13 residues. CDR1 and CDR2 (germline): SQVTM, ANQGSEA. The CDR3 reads CSVVMTQNYGYSF. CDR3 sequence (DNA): TGCAGCGTCGTTATGACCCAAAACTATGGCTACAGCTTC. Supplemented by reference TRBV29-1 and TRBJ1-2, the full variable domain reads SAVISQKPSRDICQRGTSLTIQCQVDSQVTMMFWYRQQPGQSLTLIATANQGSEATYESGFVIDKFPISRPNLTFSTLTVSNMSPEDSSIYLCSVVMTQNYGYSFGSGTRLTVV.

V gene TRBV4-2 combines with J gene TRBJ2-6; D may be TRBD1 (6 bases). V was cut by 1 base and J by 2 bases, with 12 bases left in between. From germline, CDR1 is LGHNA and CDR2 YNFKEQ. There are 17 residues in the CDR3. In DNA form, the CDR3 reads TGTGCCAGCAGCCAAGTACCAGGGGTGACTGGGGCCAACGTCCTGACTTTC. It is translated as CASSQVPGVTGANVLTF.

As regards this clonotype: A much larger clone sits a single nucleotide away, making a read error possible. The CDR3 DNA is TGTGCCATCAGTACTAGCGGGACGTCCTACGAGCAGTACTTC. This sequence encodes CAISTSGTSYEQYF. The rearrangement links TRBV10-3 to TRBJ2-7; 10 bases map to TRBD2. Germline trimming cut 5 bases from V and 1 base from J; bases unmatched to any gene: 2. Germline CDR1 ENHRY, CDR2 SYGVKD. CDR3 length: 14 amino acids.

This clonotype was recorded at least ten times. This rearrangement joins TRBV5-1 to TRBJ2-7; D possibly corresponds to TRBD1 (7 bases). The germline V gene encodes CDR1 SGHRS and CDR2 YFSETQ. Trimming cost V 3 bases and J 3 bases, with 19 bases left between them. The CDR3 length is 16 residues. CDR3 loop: CASSWRATGVGYEQYF. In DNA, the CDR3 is TGCGCCAGCAGCTGGAGGGCTACAGGGGTAGGCTACGAGCAGTACTTC.